The source of this TCR beta chain is a study of OX40 agonist ivuxolimab in advanced cancers. Study-wide results and limits: The antigen specificity of the peripheral T cells (those that were expanded) was not determined.

Libraries were prepared by immunoSEQ multiplex PCR; TCRdb keeps only in-frame clonotypes and omits some of them. The data show about 80,000 clones, 94% seen once. Concerning this clone: The antigen is undetermined.

The trim removed 6 bases at V and 5 bases at J, leaving 5 bases unmatched. The CDR3 covers 15 residues. CDR1 and CDR2 from the germline V gene are SGHAT and FQNNGV. This receptor was identified in an adult with an advanced solid tumor such as melanoma, head and neck, liver or kidney cancer. The rearrangement uses TRBV11-2 and TRBJ2-3; TRBD2 agrees at 13 bases. The specimen was CD4+ or CD8+ T cells sorted from blood, collected in a trial of the OX40 agonist ivuxolimab. DNA of the CDR3: TGTGCCAGCAGTACCGGGACTAGCGGGAAAGATACGCAGTATTTT. It yields the protein CASSTGTSGKDTQYF.